This T cell receptor (beta chain) is from a study of regulatory T cells in long-lasting Graves disease. The CDR3 runs to 13 residues. The V and J ends lost 1 base and 3 bases respectively, with 7 bases between them. Germline assignment: CDR1 GTSNPN and CDR2 SVGIG (reference sequence). The time point: persistent/refractory GD, antithyroid drugs over 5 years with positive TRAb. Extracted PBMC RNA gave rise to the TCR library. The study's findings and limits: Favoring TRBV28, TRBJ1-2 and TRBJ2-5 was a feature seen in persistent disease. Persistent patients had a count of shared public clonotypes (approximately 2,700) that exceeded that of new patients (about 930). Owing to a sample size that was small, accuracy may have been reduced.

TCR beta libraries were built with iRepertoire HTBI primers and Arm-PCR of CDR3 regions. From the multiplex PCR reads, TCRdb called clonotypes with MiXCR, one entry per CDR3 protein. This sample has a few hundred thousand distinct CDR3 sequences, with 20% to 25% found just once. This clonotype was recorded many times. Its antigen is currently unknown. This receptor was obtained from a woman between 35 and 50 years old with Graves disease. The J gene is TRBJ1-5, the V gene TRBV30; D remains ambiguous. The material was peripheral blood mononuclear cells (PBMCs), obtained when the disease was refractory, from a patient treated with antithyroid drugs. As DNA, the CDR3 is TGTGCCTGGAGTGGAGGGTCCAATCAGCCCCAGCATTTT. Protein: CAWSGGSNQPQHF. Drawing the rest from reference TRBV30 and TRBJ1-5, the complete variable domain is SQTIHQWPATLVQPVGSPLSLECTVEGTSNPNLYWYRQAAGRGLQLLFYSVGIGQISSEVPQNLSASRPQDRQFILSSKKLLLSDSGFYLCAWSGGSNQPQHFGDGTRLSIL.